This TCR beta chain was sequenced in a study of naive and memory T cell subsets (dated by TCRdb to 2017 to 2019). Regarding the research as a whole: Sorted naive and memory T cell subsets from peripheral blood were analyzed in the study using a UMI-based, open-source pipeline for TCR alpha and beta sequencing. The functional CMV T cell responses agreed completely with IgG serology results. RNA was DNase-treated and reverse transcribed with TCR constant-region primers, mostly using SuperScript III.

Separate amplification of TCR alpha and beta chain libraries was performed from the second PCR step onward. To determine each donor's CMV status, fresh PBMCs were stimulated overnight with CMV viral lysate, and IFNgamma production from CD4+ T cells was then assessed. CD4 T cells were positively selected with Miltenyi beads, followed by positive selection of CD8 T cells from the CD4-negative fraction. Cells were stained for CD3, CD4, CD8, CD45RA, CD27 and a live/dead dye and were sorted on a BD Aria II into four subsets based on CD45RA and CD27. A few healthy volunteers provided blood, and the blood of each volunteer was split into CD4 and CD8 T cells and then into four differentiation subsets. About 110 ml of peripheral blood was collected from each donor, and PBMC were isolated from the blood using Ficoll-Paque PLUS density-gradient centrifugation. The sorted cells were lysed in RLT buffer, after which RNA was extracted using a Qiagen RNeasy kit and kept at -80 degrees C.

To prepare the library, UMI-ligation and nested PCR was applied. To cover both TRBC1 and TRBC2, the beta constant-region primer consisted of an equimolar mix of two oligonucleotides. The ligated cDNA went through four rounds of PCR with nested alpha and beta constant-region primers together with the SP2 primer. A single-stranded oligonucleotide bearing the SP2 primer plus a 12-nucleotide UMI was ligated onto the 3' end of the cDNA by T4 RNA ligase 1. The ligation reaction was incubated at 16°C for roughly 18-24 hours. PCR2 was typically performed as a SYBR Green qPCR and was stopped at a predetermined threshold so that over-amplification was prevented. All purifications after the first were performed with Agencourt AMPure XP magnetic beads. Libraries were quantified by Qubit and checked on a TapeStation, with a main peak expected near 650 bp. Pooled libraries were sequenced on an Illumina MiSeq using v2 2x251 paired-end kits, and typically roughly 0.95-2.1 million reads were obtained per sample. Each sample library was pooled at roughly 4 nM, and about 4.5-7% PhiX was included to improve cluster recognition. Regarding the original processing steps: FASTQ reads processed by Demultiplexor were assigned V and J genes by Decombinator through tag matching that tolerated a single base-pair mismatch. UMIs were used by Collapsinator to correct both sequencing errors and frequency errors arising from PCR heterogeneity. TCRs were translated and CDR3s were extracted from the conserved cysteine to the FGXG phenylalanine by CDR3Translator, with non-productive sequences being flagged. Gini, Shannon entropy and inverse Simpson indices were computed after subsampling the repertoires to the same number of UMI-defined TCRs. Within the linear range, a power law was fitted to clonotype abundance distributions using maximum likelihood. When run on a single naive CD8 sample, MIGEC and the pipeline yielded similar UMI counts, similar unique TCR numbers and similar clonal distributions. Repertoires were searched for some 7,000 CMV-associated CDR3 sequences compiled from VDJdb and a published dataset. TCRdb reprocessed the public reads (quality trimming at Q25 with fastp, clone calling with MiXCR) and kept in-frame beta chains. CDR3 protein duplicates are merged, each entry listing the most common genes and DNA. For this entry, the V and J calls and clone size follow TCRdb and not the study's own pipeline. The sample records tens of thousands of distinct CDR3 sequences, 7% to 10% of which are singletons. The ten largest clonotypes hold about a fifth of the sample.

General findings and caveats noted by the study authors: The repertoire findings for the naive and memory subsets could not be validated against a ground truth, as none was available. Gini index rose and Shannon and inverse Simpson diversity fell from naive through CM, EM and EMRA in both CD4 and CD8 cells. A power law was followed by TCR abundance, with an exponent that differed between naive and memory subsets but was consistent across the three individuals. RNA-based TCR counts may be influenced by expression changes linked to T cell activation and differentiation. After error correction, over 90% of naive TCR sequences appeared only once, giving much steeper abundance distributions than memory subsets. Single alpha or beta chain sequences, rather than paired alpha/beta receptors, were used to define clonotypes.

Taken from the germline V gene, the CDR1 and CDR2 loops are SGHRS and YFSETQ. The CDR3 starts with the cysteine, ends with the phenylalanine, and has 15 residues. The DNA shown is the 45-base CDR3, in frame from base 1. V lost 0 bases and J lost 2 bases; the stretch between them is 9 bases long. This clonotype was observed at least ten times. Its antigen target is currently unknown. The record has no base qualities; no much larger clone is one base away. The sequenced sample was central memory CD8+ T cells from blood. What this sample's cell subset or site label stands for: central memory, CD45RA- CD27+. This TCR was recovered from a human donor in good health. This chain joins TRBV5-1 to TRBJ2-1, with the D gene call left open. In nucleotide form, the sequence is TGCGCCAGCAGCTTGGAGGGTTCAACCTACAATGAGCAGTTCTTC. This sequence encodes CASSLEGSTYNEQFF. Where the CDR3 stops, the reference TRBV5-1 and TRBJ2-1 genes take over; the full variable domain is KAGVTQTPRYLIKTRGQQVTLSCSPISGHRSVSWYQQTPGQGLQFLFEYFSETQRNKGNFPGRFSGRQFSNSRSEMNVSTLELGDSALYLCASSLEGSTYNEQFFGPGTRLTVL.